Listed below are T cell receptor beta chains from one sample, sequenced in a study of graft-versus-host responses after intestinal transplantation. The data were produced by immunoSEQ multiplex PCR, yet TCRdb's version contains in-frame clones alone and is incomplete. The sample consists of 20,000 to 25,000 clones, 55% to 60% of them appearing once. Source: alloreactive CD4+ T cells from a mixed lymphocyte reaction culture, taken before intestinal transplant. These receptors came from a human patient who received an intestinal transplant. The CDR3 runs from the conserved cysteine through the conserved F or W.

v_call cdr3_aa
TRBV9 CASSVGPLIAGEAQYF
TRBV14 CASRQTGTGYGYTF
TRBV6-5 CASREDRQDYGYTF
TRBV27 CASSFLGTPDSNQPQHF
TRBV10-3 CAIRSGTGDYEQYF
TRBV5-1 CASSLVGASYEQYF
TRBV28 CASGPDSPLGAFF
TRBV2 CASSERGKNYGYTF
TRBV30 CAWSWASGGEKLFF
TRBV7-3 CASSPSGGTTDTQYF
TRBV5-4 CASSLEGAPKNIQYF
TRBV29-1 CSVEAVNYGYTF
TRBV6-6 CASSYSGASNQPQHF
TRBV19 CASTPWGTTSYNEQFF
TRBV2 CASSAPEGLGYNEQFF
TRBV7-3 CASSISGTFPHEQYF
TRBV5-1 CASSLRDRPNTEAFF
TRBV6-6 CASSRPLTENNQPQHF
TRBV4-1 CASSQVSTDSNQPQHF